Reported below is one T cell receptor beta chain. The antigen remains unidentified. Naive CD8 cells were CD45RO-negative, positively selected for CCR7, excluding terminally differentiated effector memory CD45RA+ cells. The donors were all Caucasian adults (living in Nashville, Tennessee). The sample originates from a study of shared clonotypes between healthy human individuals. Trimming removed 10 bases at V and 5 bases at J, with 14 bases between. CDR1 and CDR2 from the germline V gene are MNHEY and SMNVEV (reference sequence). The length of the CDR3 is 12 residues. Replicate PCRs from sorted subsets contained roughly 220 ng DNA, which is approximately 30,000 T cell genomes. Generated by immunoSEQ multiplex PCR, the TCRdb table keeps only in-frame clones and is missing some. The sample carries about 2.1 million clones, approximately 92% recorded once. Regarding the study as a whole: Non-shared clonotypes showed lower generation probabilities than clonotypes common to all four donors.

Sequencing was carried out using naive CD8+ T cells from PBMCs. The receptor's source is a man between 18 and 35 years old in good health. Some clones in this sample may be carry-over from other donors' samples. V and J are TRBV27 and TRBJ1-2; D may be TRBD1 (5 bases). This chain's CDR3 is CATRQSLYGYTF. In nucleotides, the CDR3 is TGTGCCACAAGACAGTCTTTATATGGCTACACCTTC.